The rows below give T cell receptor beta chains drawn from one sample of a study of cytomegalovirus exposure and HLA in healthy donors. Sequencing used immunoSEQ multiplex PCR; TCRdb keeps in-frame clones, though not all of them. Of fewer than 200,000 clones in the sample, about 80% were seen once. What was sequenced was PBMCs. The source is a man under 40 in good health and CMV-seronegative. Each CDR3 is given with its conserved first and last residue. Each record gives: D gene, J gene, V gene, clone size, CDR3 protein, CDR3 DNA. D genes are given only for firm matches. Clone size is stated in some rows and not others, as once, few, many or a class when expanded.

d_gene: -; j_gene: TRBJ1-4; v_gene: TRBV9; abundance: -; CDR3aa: CASSVASATNEKLFF; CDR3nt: TGTGCCAGCAGCGTAGCCAGTGCAACTAATGAAAAACTGTTTTTT
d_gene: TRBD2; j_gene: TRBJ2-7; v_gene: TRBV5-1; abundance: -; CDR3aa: CASSPGLADYEQYF; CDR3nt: TGCGCCAGCAGCCCGGGACTAGCGGACTACGAGCAGTACTTC
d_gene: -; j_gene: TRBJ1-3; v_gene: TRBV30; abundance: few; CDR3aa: CAWSAGVPGNTIYF; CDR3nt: TGTGCCTGGAGCGCGGGGGTTCCGGGAAACACCATATATTTT
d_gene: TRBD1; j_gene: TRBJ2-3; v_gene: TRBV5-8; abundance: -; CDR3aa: CASSLGQGNTDTQYF; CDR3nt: TGTGCCAGCAGCTTGGGACAGGGAAACACAGATACGCAGTATTTT
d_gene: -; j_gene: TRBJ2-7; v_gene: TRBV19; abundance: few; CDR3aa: CASSQNGQGSVYEQYF; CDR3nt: TGTGCCAGTAGTCAGAACGGGCAGGGGAGTGTCTACGAGCAGTACTTC
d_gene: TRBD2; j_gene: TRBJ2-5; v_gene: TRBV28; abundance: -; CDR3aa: CASSGGGRNKETQYF; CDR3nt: TGTGCCAGCAGTGGGGGGGGACGAAATAAAGAGACCCAGTACTTC
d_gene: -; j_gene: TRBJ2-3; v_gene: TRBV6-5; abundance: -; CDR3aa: CASSLQPGQRTDTQYF; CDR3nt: TGTGCCAGCAGTTTGCAACCGGGACAACGCACAGATACGCAGTATTTT
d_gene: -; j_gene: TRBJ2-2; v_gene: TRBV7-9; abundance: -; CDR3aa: CASSLGRQGPNTGELFF; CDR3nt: TGTGCCAGCAGCTTAGGGAGGCAGGGGCCGAACACCGGGGAGCTGTTTTTT
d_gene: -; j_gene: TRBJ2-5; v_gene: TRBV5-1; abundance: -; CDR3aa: CASSLQETQYF; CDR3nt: TGCGCCAGCAGCCTGCAAGAGACCCAGTACTTC
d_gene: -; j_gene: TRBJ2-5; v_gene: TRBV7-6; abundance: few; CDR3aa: CASSLVGGYYQETQYF; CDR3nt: TGTGCCAGCAGCTTAGTCGGCGGCTACTACCAAGAGACCCAGTACTTC
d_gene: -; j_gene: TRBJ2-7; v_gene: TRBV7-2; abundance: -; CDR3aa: CASSLKGGTYEQYF; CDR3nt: TGTGCCAGCAGCTTAAAGGGGGGGACCTACGAGCAGTACTTC
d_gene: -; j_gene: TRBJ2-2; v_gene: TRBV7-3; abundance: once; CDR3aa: CASSLTVRTVDTGELFF; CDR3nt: TGTGCCAGCAGCTTAACGGTGAGGACAGTCGACACCGGGGAGCTGTTTTTT
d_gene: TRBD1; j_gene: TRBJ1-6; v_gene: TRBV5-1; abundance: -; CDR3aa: CASSFQGASNSPLHF; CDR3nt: TGCGCCAGCAGCTTCCAGGGGGCAAGTAATTCACCCCTCCACTTT
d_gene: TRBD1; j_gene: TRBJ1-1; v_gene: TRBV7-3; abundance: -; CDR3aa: CASRAGGSREAFF; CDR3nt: TGTGCCAGCAGGGCAGGGGGCTCTAGGGAAGCTTTCTTT
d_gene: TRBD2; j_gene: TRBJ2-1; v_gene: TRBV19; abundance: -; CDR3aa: CASSIGVGLAGAPNEQFF; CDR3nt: TGTGCCAGTAGTATCGGGGTCGGGCTAGCGGGAGCCCCTAATGAGCAGTTCTTC
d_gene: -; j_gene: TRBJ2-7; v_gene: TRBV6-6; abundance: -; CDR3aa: CASSYDRNYEQYF; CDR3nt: TGTGCCAGCAGTTACGACAGGAACTACGAGCAGTACTTC
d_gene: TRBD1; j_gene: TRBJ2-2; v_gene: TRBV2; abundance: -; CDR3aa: CASSFFGTGDTGELFF; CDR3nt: TGTGCCAGCAGTTTCTTTGGGACAGGGGATACCGGGGAGCTGTTTTTT
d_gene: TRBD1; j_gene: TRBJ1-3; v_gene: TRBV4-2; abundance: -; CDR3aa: CASSQRQGRIGNTIYF; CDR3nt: TGTGCCAGCAGCCAACGACAGGGGCGCATTGGAAACACCATATATTTT
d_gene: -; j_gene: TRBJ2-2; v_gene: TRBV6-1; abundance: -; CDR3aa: CASSSGDTGELFF; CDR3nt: TGTGCCAGCAGTTCAGGGGACACCGGGGAGCTGTTTTTT